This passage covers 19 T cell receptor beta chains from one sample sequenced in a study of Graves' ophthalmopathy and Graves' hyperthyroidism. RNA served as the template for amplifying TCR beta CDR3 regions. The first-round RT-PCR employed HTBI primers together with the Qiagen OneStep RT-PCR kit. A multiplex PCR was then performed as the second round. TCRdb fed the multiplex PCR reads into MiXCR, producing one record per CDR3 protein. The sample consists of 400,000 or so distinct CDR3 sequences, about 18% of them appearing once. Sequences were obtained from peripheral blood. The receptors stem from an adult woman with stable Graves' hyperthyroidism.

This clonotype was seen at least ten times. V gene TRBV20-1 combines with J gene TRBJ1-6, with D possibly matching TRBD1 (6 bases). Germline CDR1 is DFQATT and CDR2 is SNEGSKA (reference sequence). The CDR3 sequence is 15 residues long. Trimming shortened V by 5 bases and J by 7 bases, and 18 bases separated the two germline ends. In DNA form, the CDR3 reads TGCAGTGCTCCCAACCCGGGGGGCCTCAATTCACCCCTCCACTTT. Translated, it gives CSAPNPGGLNSPLHF.

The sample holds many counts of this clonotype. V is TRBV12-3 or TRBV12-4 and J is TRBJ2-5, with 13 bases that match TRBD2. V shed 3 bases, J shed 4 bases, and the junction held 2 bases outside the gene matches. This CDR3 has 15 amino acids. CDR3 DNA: TGTGCCAGCAGTTTCGGACTAGCGGGAGTAGAGACCCAGTACTTC. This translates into CASSFGLAGVETQYF.

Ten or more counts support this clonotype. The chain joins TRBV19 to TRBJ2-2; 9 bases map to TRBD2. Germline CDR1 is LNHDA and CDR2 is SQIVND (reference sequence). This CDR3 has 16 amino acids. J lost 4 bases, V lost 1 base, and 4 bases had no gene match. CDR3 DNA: TGTGCCAGTAGTATAGTTAGCGGGAGAGGCACCGGGGAGCTGTTTTTT. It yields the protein CASSIVSGRGTGELFF. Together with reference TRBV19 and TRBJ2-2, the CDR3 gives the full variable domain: DGGITQSPKYLFRKEGQNVTLSCEQNLNHDAMYWYRQDPGQGLRLIYYSQIVNDFQKGDIAEGYSVSREKKESFPLTVTSAQKNPTAFYLCASSIVSGRGTGELFFGEGSRLTVL.

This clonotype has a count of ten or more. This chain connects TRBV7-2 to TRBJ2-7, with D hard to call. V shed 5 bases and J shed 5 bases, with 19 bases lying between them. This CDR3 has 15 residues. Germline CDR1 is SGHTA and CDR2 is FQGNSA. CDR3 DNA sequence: TGTGCCAGCAGCCAGATCTTAGGGTCCAGCCACGAGCAGTACTTC. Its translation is CASSQILGSSHEQYF.

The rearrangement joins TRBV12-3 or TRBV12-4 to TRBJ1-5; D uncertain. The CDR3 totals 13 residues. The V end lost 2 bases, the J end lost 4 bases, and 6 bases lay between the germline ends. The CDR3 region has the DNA TGTGCCAGCAGTTTAATGTCAAATCAGCCCCAGCATTTT. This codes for CASSLMSNQPQHF.

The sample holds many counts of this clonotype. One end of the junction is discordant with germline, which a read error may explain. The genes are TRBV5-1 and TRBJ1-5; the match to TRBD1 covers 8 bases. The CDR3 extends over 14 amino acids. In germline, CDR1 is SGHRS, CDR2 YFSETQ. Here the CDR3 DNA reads TGCGCCAGCAGCCCAGGACAGGGAAATCATCCCCAGCATTTT. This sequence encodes CASSPGQGNHPQHF.

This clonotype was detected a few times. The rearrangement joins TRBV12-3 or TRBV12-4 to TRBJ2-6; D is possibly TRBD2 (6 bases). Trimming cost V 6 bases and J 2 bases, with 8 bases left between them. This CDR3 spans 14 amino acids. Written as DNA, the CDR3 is TGTGCCAGCAGAGCGGGCGCTGGGGCCAACGTCCTGACTTTC. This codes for CASRAGAGANVLTF.

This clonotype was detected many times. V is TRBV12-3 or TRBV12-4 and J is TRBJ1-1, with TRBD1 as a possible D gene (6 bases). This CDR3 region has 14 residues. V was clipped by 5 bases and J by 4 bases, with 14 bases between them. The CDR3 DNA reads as TGTGCCAGCAGTCGCACAGGGTTTCGCACTGAAGCTTTCTTT. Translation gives CASSRTGFRTEAFF.

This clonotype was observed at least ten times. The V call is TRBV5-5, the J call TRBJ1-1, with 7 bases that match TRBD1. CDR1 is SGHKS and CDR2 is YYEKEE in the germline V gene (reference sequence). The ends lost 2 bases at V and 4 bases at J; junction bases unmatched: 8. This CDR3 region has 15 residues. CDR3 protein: CASSFEGARGTEAFF. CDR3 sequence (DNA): TGTGCCAGCAGCTTTGAGGGGGCGCGGGGCACTGAAGCTTTCTTT.

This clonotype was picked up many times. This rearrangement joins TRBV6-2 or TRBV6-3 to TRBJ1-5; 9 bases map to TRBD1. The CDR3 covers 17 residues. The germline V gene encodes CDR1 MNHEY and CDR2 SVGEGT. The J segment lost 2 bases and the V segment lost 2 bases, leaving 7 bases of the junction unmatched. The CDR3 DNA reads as TGTGCCAGCAGTTACGAGGGGGGACAGGGACGCAATCAGCCCCAGCATTTT. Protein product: CASSYEGGQGRNQPQHF.

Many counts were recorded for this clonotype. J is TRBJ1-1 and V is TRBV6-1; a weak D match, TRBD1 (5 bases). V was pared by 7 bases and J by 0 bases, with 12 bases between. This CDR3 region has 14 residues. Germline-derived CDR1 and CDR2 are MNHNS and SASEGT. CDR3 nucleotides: TGTGCCAGCAACCCCCCGGGGGTGAACACTGAAGCTTTCTTT. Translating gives CASNPPGVNTEAFF.

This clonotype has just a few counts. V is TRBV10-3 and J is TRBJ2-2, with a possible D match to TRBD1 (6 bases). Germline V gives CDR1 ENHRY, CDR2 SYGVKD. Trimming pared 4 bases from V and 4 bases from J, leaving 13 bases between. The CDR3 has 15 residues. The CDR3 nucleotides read TGTGCCATCAGTGCACAGGGAATTGGCACCGGGGAGCTGTTTTTT. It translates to CAISAQGIGTGELFF.

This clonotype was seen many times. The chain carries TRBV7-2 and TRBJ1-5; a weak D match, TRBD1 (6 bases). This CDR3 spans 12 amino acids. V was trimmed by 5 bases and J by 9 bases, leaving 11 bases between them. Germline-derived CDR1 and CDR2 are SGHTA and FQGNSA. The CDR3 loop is CASSQRGWPQHF. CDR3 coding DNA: TGTGCCAGCAGCCAGAGGGGGTGGCCCCAGCATTTT.

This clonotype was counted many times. CDR3 amino acids: CSAPTPVVPYF. In DNA form, the CDR3 reads TGCAGTGCTCCAACCCCCGTGGTTCCGTACTTC. V is TRBV20-1 and J is TRBJ2-7; D is ambiguous. This CDR3 is 11 amino acids long. V shed 5 bases and J shed 12 bases, with 17 bases lying between them. Germline loops: CDR1 DFQATT, CDR2 SNEGSKA (reference sequence).

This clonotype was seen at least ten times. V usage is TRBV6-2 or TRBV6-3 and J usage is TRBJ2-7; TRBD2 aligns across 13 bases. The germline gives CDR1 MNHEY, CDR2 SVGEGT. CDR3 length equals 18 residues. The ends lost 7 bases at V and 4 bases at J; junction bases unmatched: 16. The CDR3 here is CASTLTFLGTSGTYEQYF. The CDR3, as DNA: TGTGCCAGCACCTTGACATTCCTCGGGACTAGCGGGACATACGAGCAGTACTTC.

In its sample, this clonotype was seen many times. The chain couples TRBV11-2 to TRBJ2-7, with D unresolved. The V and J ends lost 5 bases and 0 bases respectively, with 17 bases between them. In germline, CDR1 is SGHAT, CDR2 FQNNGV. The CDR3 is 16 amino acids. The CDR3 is CASSPPGPKSSYEQYF. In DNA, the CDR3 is TGTGCCAGCAGCCCCCCGGGTCCCAAGAGCTCCTACGAGCAGTACTTC. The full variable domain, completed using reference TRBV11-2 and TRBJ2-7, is EAGVAQSPRYKIIEKRQSVAFWCNPISGHATLYWYQQILGQGPKLLIQFQNNGVVDDSQLPKDRFSAERLKGVDSTLKIQPAKLEDSAVYLCASSPPGPKSSYEQYFGPGTRLTVT.

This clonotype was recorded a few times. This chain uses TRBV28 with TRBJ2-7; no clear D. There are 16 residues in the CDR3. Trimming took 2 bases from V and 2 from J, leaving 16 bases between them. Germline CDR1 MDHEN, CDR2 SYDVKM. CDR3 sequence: CASSLGSGRSPYEQYF. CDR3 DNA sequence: TGTGCCAGCAGTTTAGGGTCCGGACGGAGCCCCTACGAGCAGTACTTC.

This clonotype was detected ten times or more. The CDR3: CASSLTGKETQYF. CDR3 coding DNA: TGTGCCAGCAGCCTGACAGGGAAGGAGACCCAGTACTTC. V gene TRBV7-2 combines with J gene TRBJ2-5; 7 nucleotides agree with TRBD1. CDR3 length: 13 amino acids. V lost 5 bases, J lost 5 bases, and 5 bases stayed unmatched. CDR1 and CDR2 (germline): SGHTA, FQGNSA.

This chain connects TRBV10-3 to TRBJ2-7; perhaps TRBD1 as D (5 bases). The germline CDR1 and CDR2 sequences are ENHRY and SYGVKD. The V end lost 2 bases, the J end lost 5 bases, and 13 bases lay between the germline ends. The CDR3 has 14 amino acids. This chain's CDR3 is CAISERPGKDEQYF. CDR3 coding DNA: TGTGCCATCAGTGAGAGACCAGGGAAGGACGAGCAGTACTTC.